Included here is one TCR beta chain sequence, with context. Authors' analysis steps: How many nucleated cells were present was estimated from reference gene primer amplification. Some clones are missing from TCRdb's copy, which holds only in-frame ones; the method was immunoSEQ multiplex PCR. V, J and clone size were drawn from that table, and D and trimming were deduced from the DNA. The sample shows some 200,000 clones, about four fifths of them seen only once. This sample is drawn from a study of blood T cell repertoires in COVID-19. The CDR3 is made up of 11 amino acids. Trimming took 6 bases from V and 3 from J, leaving 5 bases between them.

The sample consisted of peripheral blood. The clonotype originates from a woman in her 30s who had recovered from COVID-19. The chain is built from TRBV12-3 or TRBV12-4 and TRBJ1-1; D is uncertain. The CDR3 nucleotides are TGTGCCAGCAGATTCTACACTGAAGCTTTCTTT. This translates into CASRFYTEAFF.